This T cell receptor beta chain was recorded in a study of blood T cells in healthy people across ages. CDR1 MNHEY and CDR2 SVGEGT come from the germline V gene. V was cut by 4 bases and J by 1 base, with 17 bases left in between. The CDR3 loop spans 16 amino acids. Then a second PCR, running roughly 6 to 11 cycles, was carried out with a sample-barcoded 5' primer and a J-beta primer mix. Per-sample output comprised a minimum of 2.5 million paired-end reads containing CDR3. Each CDR3 protein gets one entry after TCRdb re-called the 5' RACE reads with MiXCR. The sample lists hundreds of thousands of distinct CDR3 sequences, around 24% seen once, with just under 9% in the top ten. A note on this clonotype: The antigen remains unidentified.

The study, taken as a whole, reports: It was the long-lived donors that had more naive CD4+ cells and higher diversity than aged donors.

For every donor, a draw yielded roughly 10 milliliters of peripheral blood. These same records also appear under a second study, on T cells of mothers and their children. This second study says: The donors comprised five or six children and their three healthy Caucasian mothers.

The source is a boy younger than 18 in good health. The material sequenced was blood. The chain carries TRBV6-2 or TRBV6-3 and TRBJ2-7; TRBD2 is a possible D gene (7 bases). CDR3 protein: CASSWGPGGLSYEQYF. The CDR3 coding sequence is TGTGCCAGCAGTTGGGGGCCGGGGGGCCTTTCCTACGAGCAGTACTTC.